This T cell receptor (beta chain) stems from a study of cytomegalovirus exposure and HLA in healthy donors. It was with 60 Vbeta and 13 Jbeta primers that the PCR ran. This table comes from immunoSEQ multiplex PCR, and its TCRdb copy is limited to in-frame clones, with some not included. The repertoire consists of approximately 180,000 clones, with around 79% occurring once and the leading ten covering 1.6%. Germline V gene data show CDR1 as SGHDT and CDR2 as YYEEEE. The CDR3 covers 15 residues. Points on this clone: The junction departs from the called germline gene at one end, perhaps through a read error. Other DNA sequences from this sample encode an identical CDR3 as well.

V is TRBV5-6 and J is TRBJ1-5, with 7 bases that match TRBD1. Sequenced input: PBMCs. The receptor was derived from a woman aged 45 to 65 in good health and CMV-seronegative. CDR3 residues: CASSLGQSSNQPQHF. The CDR3 DNA sequence: TGTGCCAGCAGTTTGGGACAGAGTAGCAATCAGCCCCAGCATTTT.